The 32 T cell receptor beta chains listed next were all sequenced from one sample in a study of blood T cells in healthy people across ages. A sample-barcoded 5' primer and a J-beta primer mix were used in a second PCR of about 7 to 11 cycles. TCRdb recomputed calls from the 5' RACE reads with MiXCR, one row per CDR3 protein. The sample carries hundreds of thousands of distinct CDR3 sequences, just over 55% recorded once. Sequenced sample: blood. The receptor source for this set is a middle-aged man in good health.

This clonotype was found many times. The chain couples TRBV20-1 to TRBJ2-7; 8 bases align to TRBD1. The germline V gene has CDR1 DFQATT and CDR2 SNEGSKA (reference sequence). Germline trimming cut 8 bases from V and 5 bases from J; bases unmatched to any gene: 5. The CDR3 runs to 11 residues. Written as DNA, the CDR3 is TGCAGTATTAAACAGGGGGACGAGCAGTACTTC. It encodes CSIKQGDEQYF.

The chain has TRBV20-1 and TRBJ2-7, with 10 positions matching TRBD2. The CDR3 contains 19 residues. After removal of 0 bases from V and 0 bases from J, the junction contained 14 bases not matched to a gene. Germline CDR1 is DFQATT and CDR2 is SNEGSKA (reference sequence). CDR3 protein: CSARDPRGSGRATSYEQYF. In DNA, the CDR3 is TGCAGTGCTAGAGATCCCAGGGGGAGCGGGAGGGCCACCTCCTACGAGCAGTACTTC.

This clonotype was observed a handful of times. The V call is TRBV7-9, the J call TRBJ1-4; a possible D gene is TRBD1 (5 bases). The CDR3 length is 15 residues. Trimming removed 4 bases at V and 1 base at J, with 10 bases between. The V gene's germline CDR1 is SEHNR and CDR2 FQNEAQ (reference sequence). For the CDR3, the DNA is TGTGCCAGCAGCTCGGGGGACGGAACTAATGAAAAACTGTTTTTT. Amino acids: CASSSGDGTNEKLFF.

This clonotype was seen a handful of times. CDR3 residues: CSSDSAAGEQFF. CDR3 nucleotide sequence: TGCAGCTCCGACTCGGCCGCCGGTGAGCAGTTCTTC. The chain uses TRBV29-1 and TRBJ2-1, with D uncertain. Trimming pared 8 bases from V and 9 bases from J, leaving 17 bases between. Germline CDR1 is SQVTM and CDR2 is ANQGSEA. The CDR3 sequence is 12 residues long.

The chain has TRBV5-1 and TRBJ2-1; 11 bases fit TRBD2. CDR3 length: 16 residues. CDR1 and CDR2 (germline): SGHRS, YFSETQ. V gave up 0 bases and J gave up 8 bases; unmatched junction bases: 7. Written as DNA, the CDR3 is TGCGCCAGCAGCTTGGGTCTAGCGGGGGGTAGAGATGAGCAGTTCTTC. It codes for CASSLGLAGGRDEQFF. Full variable domain (rest looked up from reference TRBV5-1 and TRBJ2-1): KAGVTQTPRYLIKTRGQQVTLSCSPISGHRSVSWYQQTPGQGLQFLFEYFSETQRNKGNFPGRFSGRQFSNSRSEMNVSTLELGDSALYLCASSLGLAGGRDEQFFGPGTRLTVL.

This clonotype was detected only a few times. The chain carries TRBV7-3 and TRBJ2-3; D might be TRBD2 (7 bases). CDR1 is SGHTA, CDR2 FQGTGA, per germline. Trimming left V 5 bases short and J 4 bases short, with 13 bases between. This CDR3 region has 14 residues. The CDR3 protein is CASSLWGGADTQYF. DNA for the CDR3: TGTGCCAGCAGCCTCTGGGGGGGCGCAGATACGCAGTATTTT.

Only a few counts were recorded for this clonotype. The chain recombines TRBV29-1 with TRBJ2-5, with 8 bases that match TRBD2. This CDR3 has 12 residues. Germline-derived CDR1 and CDR2 are SQVTM and ANQGSEA. With V trimmed by 4 bases and J by 11 bases, 9 bases remained unmatched. CDR3 in DNA: TGCAGCGTTGTTGCATCAGCGGGGGAGCAGTACTTC. It is translated as CSVVASAGEQYF.

V gene TRBV6-1 combines with J gene TRBJ1-2; 9 bases agree with TRBD1. Germline loops: CDR1 MNHNS, CDR2 SASEGT. This CDR3 region has 17 residues. V shed 3 bases, J shed 4 bases, and the junction held 12 bases outside the gene matches. CDR3 bases: TGTGCCAGCAGTGACTACGATGTGGGACAGGGAGGCTATGGCTACACCTTC. Translated, it gives CASSDYDVGQGGYGYTF.

This clonotype turned up a few times. The chain employs TRBV6-6 and TRBJ2-1; 13 bases agree with TRBD2. This CDR3 region has 14 residues. V lost 5 bases and J lost 9; bases outside the gene matches: 4. The germline V gene has CDR1 MNHNY and CDR2 SVGAGI (reference sequence). CDR3 sequence reads: CASSPLAGGSEQFF. The CDR3 DNA reads as TGTGCCAGCAGTCCACTAGCGGGAGGGTCTGAGCAGTTCTTC.

The chain employs TRBV27 and TRBJ1-2; D not resolved. Germline V gives CDR1 MNHEY, CDR2 SMNVEV (reference sequence). V was shortened by 6 bases and J by 8 bases, with 22 bases between the two germline ends. The CDR3 loop spans 15 amino acids. Here the CDR3 DNA reads TGTGCCAGCAGGCATAGTGGGCAGGCGACTTTCGGCTACACCTTC. The encoded protein is CASRHSGQATFGYTF.

Notes on this clonotype: The junction and the germline gene differ at one end; a read error may be behind it. This chain joins TRBV6-1 and TRBJ2-3, with D perhaps TRBD1 (6 bases). In germline, CDR1 is MNHNS, CDR2 SASEGT. The CDR3 spans 15 residues. The CDR3 loop is CASREGGTSTDTQYF. The CDR3 DNA reads as TGTGCCAGCAGGGAAGGGGGAACTAGCACAGATACGCAGTATTTT.

The rearrangement joins TRBV7-2 to TRBJ2-1, with D possibly being TRBD1 (6 bases). Germline V gene data show CDR1 as SGHTA and CDR2 as FQGNSA. CDR3 length: 15 residues. Trimming took 3 bases from V and 0 from J, leaving 9 bases between them. The CDR3 loop is CASSFDRISYNEQFF. The CDR3 DNA sequence: TGTGCCAGCAGCTTCGACAGGATCTCCTACAATGAGCAGTTCTTC.

The chain employs TRBV12-3 or TRBV12-4 and TRBJ1-2; D may be TRBD1 (5 bases). Deletions cut 3 bases from V and 5 bases from J, with 13 bases between. The CDR3 loop spans 14 amino acids. In DNA form, the CDR3 reads TGTGCCAGCAGTTTGGCTGGGGCTGAATATGGCTACACCTTC. Its translation is CASSLAGAEYGYTF.

V is TRBV5-1 and J is TRBJ2-1; 9 bases are shared with TRBD2. The CDR3 is made up of 16 amino acids. V was clipped by 0 bases and J by 4 bases; unmatched bases: 5. Looked up from germline, CDR1 is SGHRS and CDR2 is YFSETQ. CDR3 region: CASSLALAGAYNEQFF. Written as DNA, the CDR3 is TGCGCCAGCAGCTTGGCCTTAGCGGGAGCTTACAATGAGCAGTTCTTC.

This chain connects TRBV27 to TRBJ2-1; no firm D call. V was pared by 6 bases and J by 2 bases, with 8 bases between. Germline V gene lookup returns CDR1 MNHEY and CDR2 SMNVEV (reference sequence). The CDR3 has 13 residues. For the CDR3, the DNA is TGTGCCAGCAGGCCGGGCCCCTACAATGAGCAGTTCTTC. Its translation is CASRPGPYNEQFF.

The chain joins TRBV20-1 to TRBJ1-2; a weak D match, TRBD1 (5 bases). Trimming cost V 1 base and J 8 bases, with 11 bases left between them. The CDR3 is made up of 12 amino acids. Germline assignment: CDR1 DFQATT and CDR2 SNEGSKA (reference sequence). The CDR3 coding sequence is TGCAGTGCTAGAGTGTTGGGGGACGGCTACACCTTC. The encoded protein is CSARVLGDGYTF.

This clonotype has just one count. Here the CDR3 reads CAIGQSGELFF. DNA of the CDR3: TGTGCCATCGGTCAAAGTGGGGAGCTGTTTTTT. The J gene is TRBJ2-2, the V gene TRBV10-3; D remains unclear. CDR1 is ENHRY and CDR2 is SYGVKD in the germline V gene. The CDR3 contains 11 residues. The V end lost 8 bases, the J end lost 8 bases, and 9 bases lay between the germline ends.

V and J are TRBV28 and TRBJ2-1; a weak D match, TRBD2 (5 bases). Per the germline V gene, CDR1 is MDHEN and CDR2 is SYDVKM. V was pared by 2 bases and J by 4 bases, with 12 bases between. The CDR3 extends over 15 amino acids. The CDR3 is CASSLATSRYNEQFF. In DNA, the CDR3 is TGTGCCAGCAGTTTAGCCACTAGTAGATACAATGAGCAGTTCTTC.

The rearrangement uses TRBV5-1 and TRBJ2-1; 10 positions agree with TRBD2. Unmatched junction bases numbered 10, after V lost 1 base and J lost 6 bases. The germline V gene encodes CDR1 SGHRS and CDR2 YFSETQ. The CDR3 extends over 17 amino acids. The CDR3 reads CASSLLARTSGANEQFF. The DNA for the CDR3 is TGCGCCAGCAGCTTGTTGGCCCGGACTAGCGGTGCCAATGAGCAGTTCTTC.

The chain couples TRBV10-3 to TRBJ2-5; D assignment may be TRBD1 or TRBD2 (5 bases each). The CDR3 length is 13 residues. Trimming pared 4 bases from V and 5 bases from J, leaving 11 bases between. CDR1 ENHRY and CDR2 SYGVKD come from the germline V gene. The CDR3 protein is CAISGWDDETQYF. CDR3 nucleotide sequence: TGTGCCATCAGTGGCTGGGACGATGAGACCCAGTACTTC.

This rearrangement joins TRBV27 to TRBJ2-5, with D possibly TRBD2 on 5 matching bases. Germline values: CDR1 MNHEY, CDR2 SMNVEV (reference sequence). V was pared by 4 bases and J by 5 bases, with 11 bases between. This CDR3 spans 13 amino acids. CDR3 in DNA: TGTGCCAGCAGTTGGGCAAAGCGGGAGACCCAGTACTTC. Its translation: CASSWAKRETQYF.

This chain connects TRBV4-3 to TRBJ1-1; no clear D gene. V was clipped by 4 bases and J by 3 bases, with 12 bases between them. Looked up from germline, CDR1 is LGHNA and CDR2 is YSLEER. The CDR3 is 14 amino acids. The CDR3 spells CASSLYKFDTEAFF. The DNA for the CDR3 is TGCGCCAGCAGCCTGTATAAGTTCGACACTGAAGCTTTCTTT.

This chain joins TRBV6-2 or TRBV6-3 and TRBJ1-2; D is unresolved. Per germline, CDR1 MNHEY and CDR2 SVGEGT. With 5 bases removed from V and 4 bases from J, the gap between germline ends came to 11 bases. CDR3 length: 13 amino acids. The CDR3 sequence is CASSPSNSYGYTF. The CDR3 DNA is TGTGCCAGCAGTCCCTCGAACAGCTATGGCTACACCTTC.

Only a few counts were recorded for this clonotype. The chain is built from TRBV28 and TRBJ2-7; D is perhaps TRBD2 (5 bases). The CDR3 has 14 amino acids. Between the trimmed V and J ends, which lost 3 bases and 9 bases, there was a span of 18 bases. CDR1 and CDR2 (germline): MDHEN, SYDVKM. CDR3 sequence reads: CASSLGDGGPGQYF. In DNA, the CDR3 is TGTGCCAGCAGTTTGGGTGACGGAGGACCAGGGCAGTACTTC.

The chain carries TRBV5-6 and TRBJ2-2; D unresolved. The CDR3 runs to 15 residues. Germline V gives CDR1 SGHDT, CDR2 YYEEEE. Trimming removed 1 base at V and 3 bases at J, with 10 bases between. The chain's CDR3 is CASSLNNIHTGELFF. The CDR3 bases are TGTGCCAGCAGCTTGAATAACATCCACACCGGGGAGCTGTTTTTT.

The genes are TRBV6-5 and TRBJ1-2; no reliable D call. The CDR3 is made up of 14 amino acids. V was cut by 0 bases and J by 4 bases, with 9 bases left in between. CDR1 and CDR2 (germline): MNHEY, SVGAGI. The CDR3 DNA follows: TGTGCCAGCAGTTACTCCCTCGCCGGCTATGGCTACACCTTC. Amino acids: CASSYSLAGYGYTF.

This clonotype was recorded a few times. The rearrangement links TRBV6-1 to TRBJ2-1, with 8 bases that match TRBD1. With V trimmed by 6 bases and J by 5 bases, 3 bases remained unmatched. This CDR3 has 13 residues. The germline V gene has CDR1 MNHNS and CDR2 SASEGT. This chain's CDR3 is CASRRTGNNEQFF. The CDR3 bases are TGTGCCAGCAGGAGGACAGGGAACAATGAGCAGTTCTTC.

This chain joins TRBV4-2 and TRBJ1-5; D ambiguous. V lost 0 bases and J lost 7, with 7 bases in between. Germline CDR1 LGHNA, CDR2 YNFKEQ. CDR3 length equals 13 residues. The CDR3 sequence: CASSQDTEQPQHF. For the CDR3, the DNA is TGTGCCAGCAGCCAAGATACGGAGCAGCCCCAGCATTTT.

The chain is built from TRBV3-1 and TRBJ1-2, with D possibly matching TRBD1 (5 bases). The V gene lost 1 base and the J gene lost 4 bases, with 10 bases spanning the gap. This CDR3 comprises 14 residues. Germline-derived CDR1 and CDR2 are LGHDT and YNNKEL (reference sequence). CDR3 in DNA: TGTGCCAGCAGCCAAGGACAGTCCTTCTATGGCTACACCTTC. It is translated as CASSQGQSFYGYTF.

There are a few counts of this clonotype. V gene TRBV6-2 or TRBV6-3 combines with J gene TRBJ1-2; no definite D call. The CDR3 spans 13 residues. The germline V and J ends were trimmed by 2 bases and 10 bases, with 14 bases remaining between them. Per germline, CDR1 MNHEY and CDR2 SVGEGT. The CDR3 region is CASSYNRIGSYTF. DNA for the CDR3: TGTGCCAGCAGTTACAATAGGATCGGGTCCTACACCTTC.

This clonotype was observed a few times. This chain connects TRBV20-1 to TRBJ2-5; 7 bases agree with TRBD1. V lost 3 bases to trimming and J lost 0 bases; unmatched junction nucleotides: 7. CDR3 size: 15 residues. CDR1 DFQATT and CDR2 SNEGSKA come from the germline V gene (reference sequence). In nucleotides, the CDR3 is TGCAGTGCTAGGGGACAGCTGATCTACCAAGAGACCCAGTACTTC. It translates to CSARGQLIYQETQYF.

J is TRBJ2-3 and V is TRBV28, with 8 nucleotides matching TRBD1. Trimming removed 5 bases from V and 0 bases from J; junction bases left unmatched: 7. The CDR3 consists of 16 residues. CDR1 and CDR2 from the germline V gene are MDHEN and SYDVKM. The CDR3 DNA follows: TGTGCCAGCAGTCACGGACAGGGAAAGAGCACAGATACGCAGTATTTT. Protein sequence: CASSHGQGKSTDTQYF.